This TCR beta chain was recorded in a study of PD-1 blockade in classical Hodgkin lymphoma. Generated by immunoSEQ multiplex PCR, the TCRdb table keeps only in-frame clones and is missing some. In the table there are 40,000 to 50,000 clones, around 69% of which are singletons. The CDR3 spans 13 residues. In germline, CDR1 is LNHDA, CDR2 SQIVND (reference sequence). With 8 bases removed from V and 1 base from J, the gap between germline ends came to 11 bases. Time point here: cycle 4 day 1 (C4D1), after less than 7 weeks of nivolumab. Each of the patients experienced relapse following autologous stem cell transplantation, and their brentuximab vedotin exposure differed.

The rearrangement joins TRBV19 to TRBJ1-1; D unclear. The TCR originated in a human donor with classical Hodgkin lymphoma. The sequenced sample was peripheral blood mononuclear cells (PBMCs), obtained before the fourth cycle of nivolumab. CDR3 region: CASFLGGNTEAFF. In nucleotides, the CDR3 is TGTGCCAGTTTTTTAGGAGGGAACACTGAAGCTTTCTTT.